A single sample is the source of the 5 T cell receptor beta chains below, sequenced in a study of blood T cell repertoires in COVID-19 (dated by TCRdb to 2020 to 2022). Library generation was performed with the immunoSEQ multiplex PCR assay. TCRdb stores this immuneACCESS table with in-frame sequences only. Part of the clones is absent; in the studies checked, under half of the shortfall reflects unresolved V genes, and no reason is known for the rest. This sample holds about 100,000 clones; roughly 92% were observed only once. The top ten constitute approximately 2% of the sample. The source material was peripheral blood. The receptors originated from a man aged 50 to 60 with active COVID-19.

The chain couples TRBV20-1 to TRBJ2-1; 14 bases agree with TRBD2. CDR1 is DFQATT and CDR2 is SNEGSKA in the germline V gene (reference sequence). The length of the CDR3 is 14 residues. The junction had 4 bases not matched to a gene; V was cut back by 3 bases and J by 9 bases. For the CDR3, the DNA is TGCAGTGCTAGTGGGACTAGCGGGAGTTTTGAGCAGTTCTTC. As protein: CSASGTSGSFEQFF.

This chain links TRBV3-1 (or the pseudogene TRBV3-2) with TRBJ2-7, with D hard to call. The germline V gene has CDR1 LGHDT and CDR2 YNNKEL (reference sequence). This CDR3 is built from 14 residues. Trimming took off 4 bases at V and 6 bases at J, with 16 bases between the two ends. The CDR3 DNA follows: TGTGCCAGCAGCCGACCCAGATGGAGTCGCGAGCAGTACGTC. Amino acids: CASSRPRWSREQYV.

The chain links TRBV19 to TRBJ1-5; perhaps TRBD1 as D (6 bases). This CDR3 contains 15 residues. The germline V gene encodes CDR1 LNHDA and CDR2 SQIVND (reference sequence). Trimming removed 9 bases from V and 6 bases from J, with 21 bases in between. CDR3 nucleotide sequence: TGTGCCAGCCGATCCGGGGGGGCCCCTTCTCAGCCCCAGCATTTT. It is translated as CASRSGGAPSQPQHF. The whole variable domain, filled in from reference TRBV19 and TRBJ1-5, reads DGGITQSPKYLFRKEGQNVTLSCEQNLNHDAMYWYRQDPGQGLRLIYYSQIVNDFQKGDIAEGYSVSREKKESFPLTVTSAQKNPTAFYLCASRSGGAPSQPQHFGDGTRLSIL.

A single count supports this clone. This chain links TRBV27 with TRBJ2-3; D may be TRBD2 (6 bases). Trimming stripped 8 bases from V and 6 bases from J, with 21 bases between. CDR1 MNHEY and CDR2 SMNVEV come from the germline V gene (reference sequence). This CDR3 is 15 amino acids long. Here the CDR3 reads CASGRSGRGGDTQYF. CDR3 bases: TGTGCCAGCGGTCGGAGCGGGCGTGGAGGGGATACGCAGTATTTT.

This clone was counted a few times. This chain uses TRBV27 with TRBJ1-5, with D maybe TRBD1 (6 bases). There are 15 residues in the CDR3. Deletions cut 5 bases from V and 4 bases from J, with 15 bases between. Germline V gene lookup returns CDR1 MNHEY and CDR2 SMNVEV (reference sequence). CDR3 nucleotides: TGTGCCAGCAGTGCCGCGACAGGTCTAAATCAGCCCCAGCATTTT. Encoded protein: CASSAATGLNQPQHF.